This entry lists 26 T cell receptor beta chains sequenced from one sample in a study of T cells in Graves' hyperthyroidism and ophthalmopathy. The TCR beta CDR3 regions underwent amplification using RNA transcripts as the source. First-round RT-PCR targeting the TCR CDR3 was performed with the HTBI primer set. TCRdb analysed the multiplex PCR reads with MiXCR anew, one entry per CDR3 protein. Of approximately 300,000 distinct CDR3 sequences listed, around 15% are singletons. The sequenced sample consisted of blood. Source of these receptors: an older woman with Graves' ophthalmopathy.

The chain recombines TRBV7-2 with TRBJ2-2; D may correspond to TRBD1 or TRBD2 (5 bases each). CDR1 and CDR2 (germline): SGHTA, FQGNSA. The CDR3 is made up of 17 amino acids. Trimming stripped 5 bases from V and 1 base from J, with 17 bases between. CDR3 amino acids: CASSLYWSGRNTGELFF. For the CDR3, the DNA is TGTGCCAGCAGCCTCTACTGGTCAGGGAGGAACACCGGGGAGCTGTTTTTT.

This clonotype was recorded many times. The rearrangement links TRBV7-8 to TRBJ2-5; weak D call: TRBD2 (6 bases). CDR1 is SGHVS and CDR2 is FQNEAQ in the germline V gene. This CDR3 is built from 16 residues. The ends were cut back, 1 base at V and 0 bases at J, with 12 bases in the middle. The CDR3 sequence is CASSLGGTLYQETQYF. CDR3 sequence (DNA): TGTGCCAGCAGCTTAGGTGGGACTTTGTACCAAGAGACCCAGTACTTC. Combining the CDR3 with reference TRBV7-8 and TRBJ2-5 gives the whole variable domain GAGVSQSPRYKVAKRGQDVALRCDPISGHVSLFWYQQALGQGPEFLTYFQNEAQLDKSGLPSDRFFAERPEGSVSTLKIQRTQQEDSAVYLCASSLGGTLYQETQYFGPGTRLLVL.

This clonotype occurred many times. The CDR3 sequence is CSARVAGTEAFF. CDR3 coding DNA: TGCAGTGCTAGAGTCGCGGGGACTGAAGCTTTCTTT. The rearrangement uses TRBV20-1 and TRBJ1-1; D not certain. Germline lookup yields CDR1 DFQATT and CDR2 SNEGSKA (reference sequence). The CDR3 loop spans 12 amino acids. Trimming took 1 base from V and 5 from J, leaving 8 bases between them.

There are a few counts of this clonotype. V usage is TRBV6-1 and J usage is TRBJ2-1, with TRBD2 matching over 12 bases. The CDR3 sequence is 14 residues long. Unmatched junction bases numbered 10, after V lost 5 bases and J lost 14 bases. Per the germline V gene, CDR1 is MNHNS and CDR2 is SASEGT. CDR3 bases: TGTGCCAGCAGTCCCCGACTAGCGGGAGTGCGTAAGTTCTTC. It yields the protein CASSPRLAGVRKFF.

The J gene is TRBJ2-3, the V gene TRBV28; 8 bases are a match to TRBD1. The CDR3 runs 18 residues. Germline V gives CDR1 MDHEN, CDR2 SYDVKM. Trimming cost V 6 bases and J 0 bases; bases outside gene matches: 14. For the CDR3, the DNA is TGTGCCAGCAGCCCCTCCGGGACAGGTCCCTTTAGCACAGATACGCAGTATTTT. Translation: CASSPSGTGPFSTDTQYF.

This clonotype was counted many times. V usage is TRBV28 and J usage is TRBJ2-7; either TRBD1 or TRBD2 may fit D (8 bases each). Trimming removed 6 bases at V and 1 base at J, with 28 bases between. The length of the CDR3 is 19 residues. CDR1 is MDHEN, CDR2 SYDVKM, per germline. The CDR3 sequence: CASRWGGRGRTSGSYEQYF. Here the CDR3 DNA reads TGTGCCAGCAGATGGGGGGGCAGGGGGCGAACTAGCGGATCCTACGAGCAGTACTTC.

This clonotype was seen at least ten times. The V gene is TRBV5-1, the J gene TRBJ1-1; D is undetermined. The V and J ends lost 0 bases and 0 bases respectively, with 9 bases between them. CDR3 size: 15 residues. In germline, CDR1 is SGHRS, CDR2 YFSETQ. The CDR3, as DNA: TGCGCCAGCAGCTTGGACGGGATAATGAACACTGAAGCTTTCTTT. This sequence encodes CASSLDGIMNTEAFF. Complete variable domain (other parts from reference TRBV5-1 and TRBJ1-1): KAGVTQTPRYLIKTRGQQVTLSCSPISGHRSVSWYQQTPGQGLQFLFEYFSETQRNKGNFPGRFSGRQFSNSRSEMNVSTLELGDSALYLCASSLDGIMNTEAFFGQGTRLTVV.

This clonotype was seen at least ten times. This chain links TRBV18 with TRBJ1-5; perhaps TRBD1 as D (6 bases). CDR1 is KGHSH, CDR2 LQKENI, per germline. The CDR3 runs 14 residues. Trimming removed 3 bases from V and 6 bases from J, with 12 bases in between. The CDR3 nucleotides read TGTGCCAGCTCACCTAACGGGGGGCCTCAGCCCCAGCATTTT. This gives the protein CASSPNGGPQPQHF.

This clonotype was seen a few times. The rearrangement links TRBV20-1 to TRBJ1-1; D perhaps matches TRBD1 (5 bases). V was cut by 3 bases and J by 1 base, with 12 bases left in between. The CDR3 is 14 residues long. In germline, CDR1 is DFQATT, CDR2 SNEGSKA (reference sequence). DNA for the CDR3: TGCAGTGCTAGGGGGGGACTTTCGAACACTGAAGCTTTCTTT. Translating gives CSARGGLSNTEAFF.

In this sample, this clonotype turned up many times. The V gene is TRBV7-2, the J gene TRBJ2-5, with TRBD2 matching over 10 bases. The CDR3 has 18 amino acids. The V gene's germline CDR1 is SGHTA and CDR2 FQGNSA. V lost 2 bases to trimming and J lost 5 bases; unmatched junction nucleotides: 14. Here the CDR3 reads CASSLYRLAGGAGETQYF. CDR3 in DNA: TGTGCCAGCAGCTTATATCGGTTAGCGGGGGGAGCAGGCGAGACCCAGTACTTC.

This clonotype appeared many times. The V call is TRBV9, the J call TRBJ1-1, with a tentative D call TRBD1 (5 bases). This CDR3 has 16 amino acids. The V gene lost 0 bases and the J gene lost 1 base, with 13 bases spanning the gap. The germline CDR1 and CDR2 sequences are SGDLS and YYNGEE. The CDR3 protein is CASSVGGRVGNTEAFF. CDR3 nucleotides: TGTGCCAGCAGCGTAGGTGGCAGGGTAGGGAACACTGAAGCTTTCTTT.

Many counts were recorded for this clonotype. This sequence joins TRBV6-1 and TRBJ1-4; D might be TRBD1 (6 bases). Germline-derived CDR1 and CDR2 are MNHNS and SASEGT. V was clipped by 5 bases and J by 11 bases, with 15 bases between them. The CDR3 is 13 residues long. CDR3 sequence reads: CASSRDTVGKLFF. The CDR3 DNA is TGTGCCAGCAGTAGGGACACGGTGGGGAAACTGTTTTTT.

This clonotype was recorded at least ten times. The chain carries TRBV7-9 and TRBJ2-3; 9 positions match TRBD1. The CDR3 length is 16 residues. V was pared by 4 bases and J by 6 bases, with 11 bases of the junction left unmatched. Germline lookup yields CDR1 SEHNR and CDR2 FQNEAQ (reference sequence). The CDR3 DNA sequence: TGTGCCAGCAGCTCCCCCGACAGGGGGGTCATGGATACGCAGTATTTT. Translating it yields CASSSPDRGVMDTQYF.

This clonotype was observed at least ten times. The J gene is TRBJ2-3, the V gene TRBV20-1, with no clear D. This CDR3 has 14 residues. Germline values: CDR1 DFQATT, CDR2 SNEGSKA (reference sequence). Trimming stripped 3 bases from V and 5 bases from J, with 15 bases between. DNA for the CDR3: TGCAGTGCTAGTTCGGCTGACCCGTTAGATACGCAGTATTTT. This encodes CSASSADPLDTQYF.

This chain uses TRBV5-1 with TRBJ2-6; 7 bases match TRBD1. This CDR3 has 19 residues. Germline CDR1 is SGHRS and CDR2 is YFSETQ. V was clipped by 4 bases and J by 1 base; unmatched bases: 14. The DNA of the CDR3 is TGCGCCAGCAGCCCCATCGGGACAGCCGGAACTTCTGGGGCCAACGTCCTGACTTTC. Its protein product is CASSPIGTAGTSGANVLTF.

This clonotype was detected a few times. The V and J genes are TRBV5-4 and TRBJ1-1; maybe TRBD1 (6 bases). The CDR3 covers 14 residues. Germline CDR1 SGHNT, CDR2 YYREEE (reference sequence). Trimming took off 2 bases at V and 5 bases at J, with 13 bases between the two ends. The CDR3 coding sequence is TGTGCCAGCAGCTTTGTAGGGGGTGAGACTGAAGCTTTCTTT. Its protein product is CASSFVGGETEAFF. Full variable domain (rest looked up from reference TRBV5-4 and TRBJ1-1): ETGVTQSPTHLIKTRGQQVTLRCSSQSGHNTVSWYQQALGQGPQFIFQYYREEENGRGNFPPRFSGLQFPNYSSELNVNALELDDSALYLCASSFVGGETEAFFGQGTRLTVV.

This clonotype showed up many times. The V and J genes are TRBV20-1 and TRBJ2-1; D remains ambiguous. Germline V gives CDR1 DFQATT, CDR2 SNEGSKA (reference sequence). This CDR3 contains 14 residues. V was trimmed by 0 bases and J by 1 base, leaving 7 bases between them. DNA of the CDR3: TGCAGTGCTAGAGATAGGCGGTCCTACAATGAGCAGTTCTTC. Translation gives CSARDRRSYNEQFF.

This clonotype occurred many times. The chain has TRBV7-2 and TRBJ1-4; 8 bases fit TRBD1. This CDR3 spans 15 amino acids. V dropped 1 base and J dropped 4; count of bases not matched to a gene: 2. Germline V gene lookup returns CDR1 SGHTA and CDR2 FQGNSA. This CDR3 reads CASSLVDRGNEKLFF. The CDR3, as DNA: TGTGCCAGCAGCTTAGTAGACAGGGGTAATGAAAAACTGTTTTTT.

This clonotype was seen a handful of times. V gene TRBV9 combines with J gene TRBJ2-5; 13 bases match TRBD2. Germline CDR1 SGDLS, CDR2 YYNGEE. This CDR3 comprises 17 residues. V shed 4 bases, J shed 4 bases, and the junction held 10 bases outside the gene matches. The CDR3 DNA is TGTGCCAGCAGCTCAGAGGGACTAGCGGGGTTTGGAGAGACCCAGTACTTC. Its translation: CASSSEGLAGFGETQYF.

This clonotype came up a few times. This rearrangement joins TRBV10-1 to TRBJ2-3, with D unclear. The CDR3 totals 14 residues. CDR1 is WNHNN and CDR2 is SYGVQD in the germline V gene (reference sequence). With 4 bases removed from V and 0 bases from J, the gap between germline ends came to 8 bases. CDR3 in DNA: TGCGCCAGCAGTGGTACGAGAAGCACAGATACGCAGTATTTT. Translation: CASSGTRSTDTQYF.

This clonotype showed up just a few times. Its ends do not fully match the called genes, so a read error is possible. The rearrangement uses TRBV4-3 and TRBJ2-1, with a possible D match to TRBD2 (6 bases). CDR3 length: 16 residues. Germline V gives CDR1 LGHNA, CDR2 YSLEER. The CDR3 DNA is TGCGCCAGCAGCCACGCGAGCGGGTTGTCCTCCAATGAGCAGTTCTTC. It translates to CASSHASGLSSNEQFF.

This clonotype has a handful of counts. The V and J genes are TRBV6-4 and TRBJ2-3; D remains unclear. This CDR3 region has 13 residues. V gave up 8 bases and J gave up 4 bases, with 13 bases separating them. Germline V gene data show CDR1 as MRHNA and CDR2 as SNTAGT. The chain's CDR3 is CASSANGADTQYF. Here the CDR3 DNA reads TGTGCCAGCTCAGCGAATGGCGCAGATACGCAGTATTTT.

The chain joins TRBV14 to TRBJ2-7; the D gene is possibly TRBD1 (7 bases). The CDR3 extends over 18 amino acids. The ends were cut back, 0 bases at V and 6 bases at J, with 24 bases in the middle. Germline V gives CDR1 SGHDN, CDR2 FVKESK. In nucleotides, the CDR3 is TGTGCCAGCAGCCAAGAGACAGGGCGCAGCGCGGGGCCGGGCGAGCAGTACTTC. The encoded protein is CASSQETGRSAGPGEQYF.

Of note for this clonotype: A much larger clone is a single base away; this may be a read error. The chain links TRBV28 to TRBJ1-1; TRBD1 aligns across 10 bases. This CDR3 comprises 15 residues. Trimming removed 4 bases from V and 5 bases from J; junction bases left unmatched: 7. In germline, CDR1 is MDHEN, CDR2 SYDVKM. The CDR3 DNA is TGTGCCAGCAGTTCAACAGGACAGGGGGAGACTGAAGCTTTCTTT. This gives the protein CASSSTGQGETEAFF.

At least ten counts were recorded for this clonotype. The V call is TRBV7-2, the J call TRBJ2-3; 10 positions agree with TRBD2. The germline V gene encodes CDR1 SGHTA and CDR2 FQGNSA. The CDR3 covers 16 residues. V shed 5 bases, J shed 2 bases, and the junction held 7 bases outside the gene matches. The CDR3 DNA reads TGTGCCAGCAGCAGCCAGCGGGGGGGCCTCACAGATACGCAGTATTTT. Translated: CASSSQRGGLTDTQYF.

This clonotype was counted many times. V is TRBV6-6 and J is TRBJ2-7, with TRBD1 as a possible D gene (6 bases). The CDR3 totals 18 residues. The germline V gene encodes CDR1 MNHNY and CDR2 SVGAGI (reference sequence). V lost 0 bases to trimming and J lost 0 bases, with 18 bases between them. The CDR3 DNA follows: TGTGCCAGCAGTTACTCACCCCACGGGACAACAAGCTCCTACGAGCAGTACTTC. Protein product: CASSYSPHGTTSSYEQYF.